This T cell receptor (beta chain) was observed in a study of blood T cell repertoires in COVID-19. Source study methods: Amplification with reference gene primers provided the estimates of nucleated cell counts. Assay: immunoSEQ multiplex PCR; the TCRdb copy retains only in-frame clones and omits some. Clone size and V and J calls were adopted from that table, with D and trimming inferred from the DNA. This sample has some 200,000 clones, with approximately 81% found just once. V was cut by 2 bases and J by 0 bases, with 11 bases left in between. CDR3 size: 16 residues. The germline V gene has CDR1 MNHEY and CDR2 SVGEGT.

The chain combines TRBV6-2 or TRBV6-3 with TRBJ2-1, with a weak D call TRBD2 (5 bases). The source material was peripheral blood. This TCR was sampled from a woman over 75 with active or convalescent COVID-19. The CDR3 spells CASSYGGPSSYNEQFF. CDR3 in DNA: TGTGCCAGCAGTTACGGCGGGCCAAGCTCCTACAATGAGCAGTTCTTC.